Below are 11 T cell receptor beta chains sequenced from a single sample in a study of blood T cell repertoires in COVID-19. Assay: immunoSEQ multiplex PCR; the TCRdb copy retains only in-frame clones and omits some. The sample lists 200,000 to 250,000 clones; 75% to 90% were seen once. Material: peripheral blood. The origin of the receptors is a woman aged 25 to 39 who had recovered from COVID-19.

The rearrangement uses TRBV19 and TRBJ2-5; tentatively, D is TRBD2 (7 bases). This CDR3 comprises 15 residues. V shed 5 bases and J shed 5 bases, with 18 bases lying between them. CDR1 LNHDA and CDR2 SQIVND come from the germline V gene (reference sequence). The CDR3 reads CASSPSGGRGETQYF. In DNA form, the CDR3 reads TGTGCCAGTAGTCCCTCGGGGGGAAGGGGGGAGACCCAGTACTTC.

V gene TRBV9 combines with J gene TRBJ1-3; D is perhaps TRBD1 (5 bases). The germline gives CDR1 SGDLS, CDR2 YYNGEE. The V end lost 1 base, the J end lost 4 bases, and 9 bases lay between the germline ends. The length of the CDR3 is 14 residues. This chain's CDR3 is CASSVQGAGNTIYF. The CDR3, as DNA: TGTGCCAGCAGCGTACAGGGTGCAGGAAACACCATATATTTT.

The chain is built from TRBV4-2 and TRBJ2-3; 7 bases fit TRBD2. Germline assignment: CDR1 LGHNA and CDR2 YNFKEQ. Germline trimming cut 1 base from V and 1 base from J; bases unmatched to any gene: 8. The CDR3 spans 17 residues. The CDR3 spells CASSQVGSGDRTDTQYF. The CDR3 region has the DNA TGTGCCAGCAGCCAAGTTGGCAGCGGGGACCGCACAGATACGCAGTATTTT.

The chain combines TRBV6-4 with TRBJ2-1; the D gene is possibly TRBD2 (6 bases). V shed 5 bases and J shed 2 bases, with 10 bases lying between them. The CDR3 length is 14 residues. Germline V CDR1 and CDR2: MRHNA, SNTAGT. The CDR3: CASSRGGTYNEQFF. CDR3 DNA: TGTGCCAGCAGTCGGGGCGGGACCTACAATGAGCAGTTCTTC.

This chain joins TRBV11-2 and TRBJ1-1; perhaps TRBD1 as D (5 bases). Germline V lookup: CDR1 SGHAT, CDR2 FQNNGV. The CDR3 loop spans 15 amino acids. Trimming stripped 4 bases from V and 1 base from J, with 13 bases between. DNA for the CDR3: TGTGCCAGCAGCTATTCGGGGGTCGGGAACACTGAAGCTTTCTTT. This sequence encodes CASSYSGVGNTEAFF.

As to this clone: Other DNA sequences from this sample encode an identical CDR3 as well. This chain joins TRBV5-4 and TRBJ2-3, with 8 positions matching TRBD2. Trimming removed 1 base from V and 1 base from J; junction bases left unmatched: 2. The germline V gene has CDR1 SGHNT and CDR2 YYREEE (reference sequence). The CDR3 is 15 residues long. CDR3 sequence: CASSLSGGGTDTQYF. CDR3 DNA: TGTGCCAGCAGCTTGAGCGGGGGAGGCACAGATACGCAGTATTTT.

The chain combines TRBV6-4 with TRBJ1-2, with unresolved D. CDR3 length equals 11 residues. Germline loops: CDR1 MRHNA, CDR2 SNTAGT. V shed 0 bases and J shed 8 bases, with 4 bases lying between them. The CDR3 loop is CASSDSRGYTF. The CDR3 DNA reads as TGTGCCAGCAGTGACTCTAGAGGCTACACCTTC.

This chain connects TRBV25-1 to TRBJ1-4; 8 positions match TRBD1. The V gene end was trimmed by 4 bases and the J gene end by 8 bases; junction bases not matched to a gene: 12. There are 16 residues in the CDR3. Per the germline V gene, CDR1 is MGHDK and CDR2 is SYGVNS. The CDR3 sequence is CASSVIEGTGREKLFF. The CDR3 bases are TGTGCCAGCAGTGTTATTGAGGGGACAGGAAGAGAAAAACTGTTTTTT.

The chain uses TRBV6-5 and TRBJ1-4; D possibly corresponds to TRBD1 (5 bases). Looked up from germline, CDR1 is MNHEY and CDR2 is SVGAGI. V was shortened by 4 bases and J by 5 bases, with 14 bases between the two germline ends. The CDR3 is 15 amino acids. The CDR3 DNA reads TGTGCCAGCAGTTTAGGGGAACCCGCAAATGAAAAACTGTTTTTT. Its protein is CASSLGEPANEKLFF.

Concerning this clone: At the DNA level, this CDR3 is encoded by other sequences in the same sample as well. This chain links TRBV9 with TRBJ2-3; 8 nucleotides line up with TRBD1. The CDR3 consists of 14 residues. Germline lookup yields CDR1 SGDLS and CDR2 YYNGEE. The V segment lost 0 bases and the J segment 5 bases; nucleotides outside the gene matches: 2. The CDR3 region is CASSVGQGKDTQYF. The CDR3 DNA sequence: TGTGCCAGCAGCGTAGGACAGGGGAAAGATACGCAGTATTTT.

This clone came up once. The chain is built from TRBV18 and TRBJ2-5; 10 positions match TRBD2. This CDR3 has 15 residues. The V gene's germline CDR1 is KGHSH and CDR2 LQKENI. Trimming cost V 0 bases and J 3 bases; bases outside gene matches: 1. As DNA, the CDR3 is TGTGCCAGCTCACCACCGAGCGGGGGGGAAGAGACCCAGTACTTC. Its protein product is CASSPPSGGEETQYF.